The 24 T cell receptor beta chains given below trace back to one sample, sequenced in a study of vaccination and CD4 T cells after COVID-19. The Oncomine TCR Beta short-read assay was what sequenced the DNA obtained from cultured CD4+ T cells. TCRdb reanalysed the PCR reads using MiXCR and keeps one entry per CDR3 protein. The sample lists around 16,000 distinct CDR3 sequences, roughly 59% occurring once. The treatment: roughly 10-day PBMC culture with coronavirus spike peptide pools or control peptides (ViraFEST assay). For these receptors, no antigen is known. Sequenced input: CD4+ T cells from blood, cultured in vitro. Receptor source: a human donor who had recovered from COVID-19.

V and J are TRBV5-4 and TRBJ2-1; 13 bases agree with TRBD2. Trimming cost V 4 bases and J 0 bases; bases outside gene matches: 10. The CDR3 covers 19 residues. Germline CDR1 and CDR2: SGHNT and YYREEE (reference sequence). The CDR3 loop is CASSRGGLAGQSSYNEQFF. CDR3 nucleotides: TGTGCCAGCAGCCGGGGGGGACTAGCGGGACAGAGCTCCTACAATGAGCAGTTCTTC.

The chain recombines TRBV27 with TRBJ2-2, with D unresolved. The CDR3 runs to 13 residues. Germline V gives CDR1 MNHEY, CDR2 SMNVEV (reference sequence). Deletions cut 1 base from V and 5 bases from J, with 5 bases between. The CDR3 sequence is CASSLYSTGELFF. The DNA of the CDR3 is TGTGCCAGCAGTTTATACAGTACCGGGGAGCTGTTTTTT.

This clonotype was seen more than once but under ten times. The rearrangement uses TRBV15 and TRBJ2-5; D is undetermined. The CDR3 has 12 residues. Germline V gives CDR1 LNHNV, CDR2 YYDKDF (reference sequence). Between the trimmed V and J ends, which lost 0 bases and 5 bases, there was a span of 4 bases. This chain's CDR3 is CATSRDHETQYF. The CDR3 DNA sequence: TGTGCCACCAGCAGAGATCATGAGACCCAGTACTTC.

The CDR3 here is CASRILTPDTEAFF. The CDR3 DNA sequence: TGTGCCAGCAGGATCCTCACACCGGACACTGAAGCTTTCTTT. J is TRBJ1-1 and V is TRBV7-9; D is unclear. Per germline, CDR1 SEHNR and CDR2 FQNEAQ (reference sequence). With 6 bases removed from V and 3 bases from J, the gap between germline ends came to 14 bases. This CDR3 region has 14 residues. Together with reference TRBV7-9 and TRBJ1-1, the CDR3 gives the full variable domain: DTGVSQNPRHKITKRGQNVTFRCDPISEHNRLYWYRQTLGQGPEFLTYFQNEAQLEKSRLLSDRFSAERPKGSFSTLEIQRTEQGDSAMYLCASRILTPDTEAFFGQGTRLTVV.

The chain links TRBV27 to TRBJ1-4; the D gene is possibly TRBD1 (5 bases). The V gene lost 7 bases and the J gene lost 3 bases, with 15 bases spanning the gap. CDR3 length equals 15 residues. The germline V gene encodes CDR1 MNHEY and CDR2 SMNVEV (reference sequence). CDR3 bases: TGTGCCAGCAAAGCCCTAAGGGGTCCTAATGAAAAACTGTTTTTT. Translation: CASKALRGPNEKLFF.

The genes are TRBV11-3 and TRBJ1-2; D is ambiguous. Trimming left V 0 bases short and J 8 bases short, with 7 bases between. The CDR3 sequence is 12 residues long. Germline V CDR1 and CDR2: SGHNT, YENEEA. The CDR3 is CASSLDTRGYTF. The CDR3 region has the DNA TGTGCCAGCAGCTTAGATACCCGGGGCTACACCTTC.

This chain connects TRBV18 to TRBJ2-7; D may be TRBD1 (5 bases). Germline CDR1 is KGHSH and CDR2 is LQKENI. V was trimmed by 1 base and J by 5 bases, leaving 6 bases between them. The CDR3 is 12 residues long. The CDR3 sequence is CASSPLGDEQYF. For the CDR3, the DNA is TGTGCCAGCTCACCACTAGGGGACGAGCAGTACTTC.

In this sample, this clonotype turned up once. The chain links TRBV7-2 to TRBJ2-7, with TRBD2 matching over 8 bases. In germline, CDR1 is SGHTA, CDR2 FQGNSA. The junction had 6 bases not matched to a gene; V was cut back by 2 bases and J by 3 bases. This CDR3 is 15 amino acids long. The CDR3 DNA reads TGTGCCAGCAGCTTAAGGGCGGGAGGCGGCTACGAGCAGTACTTC. This gives the protein CASSLRAGGGYEQYF. Full variable domain (rest looked up from reference TRBV7-2 and TRBJ2-7): GAGVSQSPSNKVTEKGKDVELRCDPISGHTALYWYRQSLGQGLEFLIYFQGNSAPDKSGLPSDRFSAERTGGSVSTLTIQRTQQEDSAVYLCASSLRAGGGYEQYFGPGTRLTVT.

V gene TRBV6-2 or TRBV6-3 combines with J gene TRBJ2-7; D may be TRBD1 or TRBD2 (6 bases each). The V gene lost 7 bases and the J gene lost 0 bases, with 10 bases spanning the gap. Germline V lookup: CDR1 MNHEY, CDR2 SVGEGT. CDR3 size: 13 residues. The DNA for the CDR3 is TGTGCCAGCAAACCGGGGGCCTCCTACGAGCAGTACTTC. Translation gives CASKPGASYEQYF.

This chain uses TRBV11-3 with TRBJ1-2; D possibly corresponds to TRBD1 (6 bases). Germline V gene lookup returns CDR1 SGHNT and CDR2 YENEEA. CDR3 length: 16 amino acids. The V end lost 0 bases, the J end lost 5 bases, and 16 bases lay between the germline ends. For the CDR3, the DNA is TGTGCCAGCAGCTTAGATTTTGGGGGGCGCGGTTATGGCTACACCTTC. This gives the protein CASSLDFGGRGYGYTF.

In its sample, this clonotype was seen once. The chain carries TRBV20-1 and TRBJ2-3, with TRBD2 identical over 13 bases. J was trimmed by 0 bases and V by 7 bases; bases with no gene match: 10. CDR3 length: 17 residues. Per germline, CDR1 DFQATT and CDR2 SNEGSKA (reference sequence). The CDR3 here is CSVNGRGLAGSTDTQYF. CDR3 coding DNA: TGCAGTGTCAATGGCAGGGGACTAGCGGGGAGCACAGATACGCAGTATTTT.

The V gene is TRBV7-3, the J gene TRBJ2-5; 14 nucleotides align to TRBD2. This CDR3 spans 18 amino acids. Trimming at V came to 4 bases and at J to 3 bases, leaving 10 bases not matched to a gene. Germline values: CDR1 SGHTA, CDR2 FQGTGA. CDR3 bases: TGTGCCAGCAGCTCAGAGCCGACTAGCGGGAGGGCCGAAGAGACCCAGTACTTC. It codes for CASSSEPTSGRAEETQYF. The full variable domain, in which reference TRBV7-3 and TRBJ2-5 provide the parts outside the CDR3, is GAGVSQTPSNKVTEKGKYVELRCDPISGHTALYWYRQSLGQGPEFLIYFQGTGAADDSGLPNDRFFAVRPEGSVSTLKIQRTERGDSAVYLCASSSEPTSGRAEETQYFGPGTRLLVL.

The rearrangement links TRBV5-1 to TRBJ1-1, with a tentative D call TRBD1 (6 bases). The CDR3 extends over 18 amino acids. V was trimmed by 0 bases and J by 0 bases, leaving 18 bases between them. Germline lookup yields CDR1 SGHRS and CDR2 YFSETQ. The CDR3 is CASSLEQGSRTMNTEAFF. CDR3 coding DNA: TGCGCCAGCAGCTTGGAACAGGGCTCTCGAACGATGAACACTGAAGCTTTCTTT.

The chain carries TRBV19 and TRBJ1-1, with D uncertain. The ends were cut back, 4 bases at V and 0 bases at J, with 21 bases in the middle. This CDR3 is built from 18 residues. The V gene's germline CDR1 is LNHDA and CDR2 SQIVND (reference sequence). The CDR3 DNA sequence: TGTGCCAGTAGTACCCCTCTGGGTGACTCGTATATGAACACTGAAGCTTTCTTT. The encoded protein is CASSTPLGDSYMNTEAFF.

The rearrangement uses TRBV27 and TRBJ1-6, with 11 bases lining up with TRBD1. The CDR3 contains 16 residues. With 1 base clipped from V and 7 bases from J, the junction kept 3 bases outside the gene matches. Germline-derived CDR1 and CDR2 are MNHEY and SMNVEV (reference sequence). The CDR3 reads CASSLFGTGGNSPLHF. The CDR3 DNA follows: TGTGCCAGCAGTTTATTCGGGACAGGGGGGAATTCACCCCTCCACTTT.

This chain uses TRBV27 with TRBJ1-1; no reliable D call. Trimming removed 7 bases from V and 0 bases from J, with 3 bases in between. Germline-derived CDR1 and CDR2 are MNHEY and SMNVEV (reference sequence). The CDR3 runs 11 residues. The CDR3 DNA reads as TGTGCCAGCATTTTGAACACTGAAGCTTTCTTT. This encodes CASILNTEAFF.

The gene calls are TRBV11-3 and TRBJ2-7, with TRBD1 matching 9 bases. CDR1 and CDR2 from the germline V gene are SGHNT and YENEEA. The CDR3 contains 15 residues. The V segment lost 4 bases and the J segment 2 bases; nucleotides outside the gene matches: 6. CDR3 region: CASSSQQGAPYEQYF. CDR3 bases: TGTGCCAGCAGCTCCCAACAGGGGGCCCCCTACGAGCAGTACTTC. Together with reference TRBV11-3 and TRBJ2-7, the CDR3 gives the full variable domain: EAGVVQSPRYKIIEKKQPVAFWCNPISGHNTLYWYLQNLGQGPELLIRYENEEAVDDSQLPKDRFSAERLKGVDSTLKIQPAELGDSAVYLCASSSQQGAPYEQYFGPGTRLTVT.

The rearrangement joins TRBV7-9 to TRBJ1-3; D is unclear. This CDR3 region has 16 residues. The germline CDR1 and CDR2 sequences are SEHNR and FQNEAQ (reference sequence). Trimming stripped 3 bases from V and 2 bases from J, with 14 bases between. Written as DNA, the CDR3 is TGTGCCAGCAGCTTGCCGTCGGCCTCGGCTGGAAACACCATATATTTT. Encoded protein: CASSLPSASAGNTIYF. Looking up the rest from reference TRBV7-9 and TRBJ1-3 gives the full variable domain: DTGVSQNPRHKITKRGQNVTFRCDPISEHNRLYWYRQTLGQGPEFLTYFQNEAQLEKSRLLSDRFSAERPKGSFSTLEIQRTEQGDSAMYLCASSLPSASAGNTIYFGEGSWLTVV.

Only a few counts were recorded for this clonotype. This sequence joins TRBV5-1 and TRBJ1-5; D gene unclear. V lost 2 bases to trimming and J lost 6 bases, with 9 bases between them. The CDR3 runs to 13 residues. The V gene's germline CDR1 is SGHRS and CDR2 YFSETQ. In nucleotides, the CDR3 is TGCGCCAGCAGCTTCCTAGTCGGTCAGCCCCAGCATTTT. It specifies CASSFLVGQPQHF.

The genes are TRBV28 and TRBJ1-5; D remains ambiguous. The germline V and J ends were trimmed by 4 bases and 7 bases, with 8 bases remaining between them. The germline gives CDR1 MDHEN, CDR2 SYDVKM. The CDR3 has 12 residues. The CDR3 bases are TGTGCCAGCAGTTGGGCCGGACAGCCCCAGCATTTT. It encodes CASSWAGQPQHF.

The rearrangement links TRBV4-3 to TRBJ2-2; D possibly matches TRBD1 or TRBD2 (5 bases each). The CDR3 has 16 amino acids. V lost 3 bases to trimming and J lost 6 bases, with 17 bases between them. Germline lookup yields CDR1 LGHNA and CDR2 YSLEER. CDR3 residues: CASSQQLGVGAGELFF. DNA for the CDR3: TGCGCCAGCAGCCAGCAGTTGGGGGTGGGCGCCGGGGAGCTGTTTTTT.

This clonotype appeared a single time. The chain has TRBV7-6 and TRBJ2-3; perhaps D is TRBD1 or TRBD2 (5 bases each). V lost 5 bases and J lost 11, with 14 bases in between. Germline V gene lookup returns CDR1 SGHVS and CDR2 FNYEAQ. The CDR3 totals 12 residues. The CDR3 here is CASSPNLGVQYF. The DNA of the CDR3 is TGTGCCAGCAGCCCGAACTTGGGGGTGCAGTATTTT.

CDR3 DNA sequence: TGCAGTGCTAGACCGGCTTCACAAGAGACCCAGTACTTC. Its translation: CSARPASQETQYF. V is TRBV20-1 and J is TRBJ2-5; D gene uncertain. The CDR3 length is 13 residues. In germline, CDR1 is DFQATT, CDR2 SNEGSKA (reference sequence). The ends were cut back, 2 bases at V and 2 bases at J, with 9 bases in the middle.

Details on this clonotype: The junction shows a germline mismatch at one end, possibly a read error. The J gene is TRBJ1-5, the V gene TRBV6-5; 7 nucleotides align to TRBD1. Per the germline V gene, CDR1 is MNHEY and CDR2 is SVGAGI. This CDR3 is 19 amino acids long. This CDR3 is CASSDSPTGVRGFGQPQHF. In nucleotides, the CDR3 is TGTGCCAGCAGTGACTCGCCAACAGGGGTCAGGGGATTCGGTCAGCCCCAGCATTTT.